This T cell receptor (beta chain) came from a study of blood T cell repertoires in COVID-19. Looking at the study overall: Samples came from the United States, Italy and Spain, spanning acute and convalescent COVID-19.

In the original processing: Estimates of nucleated cell counts were drawn from the amplification of reference gene primers. Here immunoSEQ multiplex PCR was the method, and the copy in TCRdb shows in-frame clones only, minus some. That table gives V, J and clone size, and the DNA gave D and trimming. Of about 160,000 clones listed, approximately 73% were seen once; the top ten hold 3.5% to 4.5%. CDR1 KGHDR and CDR2 SFDVKD come from the germline V gene. The CDR3 consists of 14 residues. Trimming took 4 bases from V and 7 from J; bases not matched to a gene: 6. The sequenced sample consisted of peripheral blood. The chain carries TRBV24-1 and TRBJ2-1; 7 nucleotides agree with TRBD1. The receptor was derived from an elderly woman with acute or convalescent COVID-19. Written as DNA, the CDR3 is TGTGCCACCAGTGACTCGGACAGGTTGAATGAGCAGTTCTTC. Its protein is CATSDSDRLNEQFF.